Described below is a single TCR beta chain sequence and its context. What it binds is unknown. This sample stems from a study of cytomegalovirus exposure and HLA in healthy donors. The study ran its PCR with 60 Vbeta and 13 Jbeta primers. Sequencing was performed with immunoSEQ multiplex PCR; in TCRdb, only in-frame clones are kept and a portion is missing. Of fewer than 250,000 clones detected, roughly 80% appear once; the ten largest clones hold approximately 2.8%. The ends were cut back, 4 bases at V and 4 bases at J, with 6 bases in the middle. The CDR3 is 12 amino acids. Germline loops: CDR1 SGHNT, CDR2 YYREEE (reference sequence). Study-wide findings and caveats: For most TCR beta V segments, an earlier analysis put the productive rate at about 90% or about 30% of the time. A later analysis by the authors found several of the most significant clusters apparently linked to common viral pathogens. V- and J-gene trimming in TCR beta was tied to a missense DCLRE1C variant by an analysis performed later.

This TCR derives from a man aged 25 to 40 in good health and CMV-seronegative. What was sequenced was PBMCs. V gene TRBV5-4 combines with J gene TRBJ2-1; maybe TRBD1 (6 bases). As DNA, the CDR3 is TGTGCCAGCAGCACAGGGTACAATGAGCAGTTCTTC. Its translation is CASSTGYNEQFF. Looking up the rest from reference TRBV5-4 and TRBJ2-1 gives the full variable domain: ETGVTQSPTHLIKTRGQQVTLRCSSQSGHNTVSWYQQALGQGPQFIFQYYREEENGRGNFPPRFSGLQFPNYSSELNVNALELDDSALYLCASSTGYNEQFFGPGTRLTVL.